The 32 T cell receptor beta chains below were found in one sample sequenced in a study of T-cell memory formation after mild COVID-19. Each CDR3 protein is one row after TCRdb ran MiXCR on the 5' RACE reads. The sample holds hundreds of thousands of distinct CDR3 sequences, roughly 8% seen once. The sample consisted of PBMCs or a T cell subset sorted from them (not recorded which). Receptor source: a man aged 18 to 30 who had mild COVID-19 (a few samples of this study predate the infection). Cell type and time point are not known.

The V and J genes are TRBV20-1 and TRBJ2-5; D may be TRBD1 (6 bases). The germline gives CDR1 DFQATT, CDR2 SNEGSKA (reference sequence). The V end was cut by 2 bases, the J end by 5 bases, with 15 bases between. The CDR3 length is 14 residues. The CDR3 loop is CSARTGPGYETQYF. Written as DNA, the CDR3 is TGCAGTGCTAGAACAGGGCCCGGTTATGAGACCCAGTACTTC.

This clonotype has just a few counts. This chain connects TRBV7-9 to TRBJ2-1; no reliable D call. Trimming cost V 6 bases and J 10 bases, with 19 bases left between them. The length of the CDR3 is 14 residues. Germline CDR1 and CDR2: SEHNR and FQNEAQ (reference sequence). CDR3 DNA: TGTGCCAGCAGTCCCCCTTTGGCGGTGCAGGAGCAGTTCTTC. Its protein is CASSPPLAVQEQFF.

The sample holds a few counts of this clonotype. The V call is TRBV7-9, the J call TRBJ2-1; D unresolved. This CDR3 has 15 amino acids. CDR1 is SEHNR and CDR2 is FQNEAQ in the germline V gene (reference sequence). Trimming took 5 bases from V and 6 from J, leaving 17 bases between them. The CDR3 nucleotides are TGTGCCAGCAGCCGCCCAAACCGCGTGGTCAATGAGCAGTTCTTC. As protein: CASSRPNRVVNEQFF.

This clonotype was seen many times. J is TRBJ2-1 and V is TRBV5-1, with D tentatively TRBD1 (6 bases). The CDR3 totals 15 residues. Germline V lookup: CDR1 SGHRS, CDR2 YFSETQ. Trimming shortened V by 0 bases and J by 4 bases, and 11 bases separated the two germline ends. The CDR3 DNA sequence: TGCGCCAGCAGCTTGGGGAACACAGGGTACAATGAGCAGTTCTTC. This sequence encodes CASSLGNTGYNEQFF.

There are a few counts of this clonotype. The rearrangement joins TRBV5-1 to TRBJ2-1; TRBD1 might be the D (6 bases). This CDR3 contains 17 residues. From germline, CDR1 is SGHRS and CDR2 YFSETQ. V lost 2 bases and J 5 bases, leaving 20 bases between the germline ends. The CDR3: CASSFGSTGPLDNEQFF. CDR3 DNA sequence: TGCGCCAGCAGCTTTGGGTCGACAGGCCCCCTGGACAATGAGCAGTTCTTC.

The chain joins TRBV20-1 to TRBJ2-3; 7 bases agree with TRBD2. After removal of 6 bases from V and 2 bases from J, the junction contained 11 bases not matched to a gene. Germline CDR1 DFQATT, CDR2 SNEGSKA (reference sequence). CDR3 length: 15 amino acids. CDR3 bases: TGCAGTGCCCGAAACCTAGCGGACCTCACAGATACGCAGTATTTT. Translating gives CSARNLADLTDTQYF.

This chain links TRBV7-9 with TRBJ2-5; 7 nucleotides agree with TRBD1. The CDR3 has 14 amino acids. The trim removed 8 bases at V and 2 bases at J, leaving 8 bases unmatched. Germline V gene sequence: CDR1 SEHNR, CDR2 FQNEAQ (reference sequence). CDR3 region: CASGGTAIQETQYF. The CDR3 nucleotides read TGTGCCAGCGGTGGGACAGCGATACAAGAGACCCAGTACTTC.

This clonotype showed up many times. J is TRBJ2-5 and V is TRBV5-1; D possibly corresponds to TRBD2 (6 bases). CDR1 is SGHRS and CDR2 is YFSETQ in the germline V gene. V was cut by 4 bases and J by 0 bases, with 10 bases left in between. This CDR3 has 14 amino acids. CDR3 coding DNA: TGCGCCAGCAGCATCCTAGCGAACCAAGAGACCCAGTACTTC. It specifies CASSILANQETQYF.

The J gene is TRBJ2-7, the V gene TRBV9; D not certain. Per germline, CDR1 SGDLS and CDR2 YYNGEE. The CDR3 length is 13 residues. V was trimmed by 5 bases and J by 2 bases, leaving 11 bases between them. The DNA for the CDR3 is TGTGCCAGCAGAGTATCGGACGCCTACGAGCAGTACTTC. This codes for CASRVSDAYEQYF.

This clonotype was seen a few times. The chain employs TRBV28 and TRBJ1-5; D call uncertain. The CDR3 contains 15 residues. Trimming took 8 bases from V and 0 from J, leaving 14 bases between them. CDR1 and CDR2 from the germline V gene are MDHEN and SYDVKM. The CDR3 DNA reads TGTGCCAGCCTGCTTGGTCAGGATAGCAATCAGCCCCAGCATTTT. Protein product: CASLLGQDSNQPQHF.

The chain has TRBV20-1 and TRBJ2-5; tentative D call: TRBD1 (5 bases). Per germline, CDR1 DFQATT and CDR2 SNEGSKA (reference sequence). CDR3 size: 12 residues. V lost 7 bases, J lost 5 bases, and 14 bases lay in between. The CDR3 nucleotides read TGCAGTGTTGTTACCAGGGTGGAGACCCAGTACTTC. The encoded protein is CSVVTRVETQYF.

In DNA, the CDR3 is TGTGCCAGCAGCTCCCGACAGACCCCCTACGAGCAGTACTTC. It translates to CASSSRQTPYEQYF. V is TRBV5-4 and J is TRBJ2-7, with a tentative D call TRBD1 (5 bases). V gave up 3 bases and J gave up 2 bases, with 12 bases separating them. Germline CDR1 is SGHNT and CDR2 is YYREEE (reference sequence). The CDR3 extends over 14 amino acids.

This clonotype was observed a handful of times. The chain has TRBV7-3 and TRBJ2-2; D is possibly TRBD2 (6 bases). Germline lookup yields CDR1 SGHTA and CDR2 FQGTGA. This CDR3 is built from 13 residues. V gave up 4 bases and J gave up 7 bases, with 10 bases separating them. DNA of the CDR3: TGTGCCAGCAGCTCGGACGGGGGCGGGGAGCTGTTTTTT. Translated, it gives CASSSDGGGELFF.

CDR3 bases: TGTGCCACCCAACAGGGCTTCTTGTCTGAGACCCAGTACTTC. This codes for CATQQGFLSETQYF. This sequence joins TRBV6-5 and TRBJ2-5, with a weak D call TRBD1 (6 bases). The CDR3 runs 14 residues. V dropped 10 bases and J dropped 5 bases, with 20 bases sitting between them. Germline CDR1 and CDR2: MNHEY and SVGAGI.

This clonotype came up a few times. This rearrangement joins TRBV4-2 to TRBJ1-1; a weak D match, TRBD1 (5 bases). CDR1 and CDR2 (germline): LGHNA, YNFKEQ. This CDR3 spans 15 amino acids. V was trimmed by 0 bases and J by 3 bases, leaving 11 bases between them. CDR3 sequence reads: CASSQDRGRDTEAFF. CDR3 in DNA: TGTGCCAGCAGCCAAGACCGGGGGAGGGACACTGAAGCTTTCTTT.

CDR3 nucleotide sequence: TGTGCCAGCAGCTCGGGGGGGACTAACACAGATACGCAGTATTTT. It codes for CASSSGGTNTDTQYF. This sequence joins TRBV7-3 and TRBJ2-3; the match to TRBD2 covers 8 bases. Germline CDR1 reads SGHTA; CDR2 reads FQGTGA. J gave up 2 bases and V 4 bases, and 5 bases lay outside the gene matches. The length of the CDR3 is 15 residues.

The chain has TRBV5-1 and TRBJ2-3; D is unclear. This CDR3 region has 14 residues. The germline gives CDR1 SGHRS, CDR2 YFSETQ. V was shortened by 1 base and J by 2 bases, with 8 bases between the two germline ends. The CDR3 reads CASSLTRHTDTQYF. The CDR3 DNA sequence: TGCGCCAGCAGCTTGACCCGACACACAGATACGCAGTATTTT.

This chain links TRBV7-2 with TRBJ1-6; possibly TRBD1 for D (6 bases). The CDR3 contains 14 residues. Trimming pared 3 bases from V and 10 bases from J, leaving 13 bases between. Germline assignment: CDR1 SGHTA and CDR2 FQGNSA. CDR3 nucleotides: TGTGCCAGCAGCTTGGAAGGGGGACGCTCACCCCTCCACTTT. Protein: CASSLEGGRSPLHF.

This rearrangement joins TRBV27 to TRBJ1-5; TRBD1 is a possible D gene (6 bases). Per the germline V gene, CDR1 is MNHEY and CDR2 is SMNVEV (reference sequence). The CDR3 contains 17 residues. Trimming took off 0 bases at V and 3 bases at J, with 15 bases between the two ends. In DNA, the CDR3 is TGTGCCAGCAGTTTATCAGTTCCAACAGGGTCCAATCAGCCCCAGCATTTT. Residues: CASSLSVPTGSNQPQHF.

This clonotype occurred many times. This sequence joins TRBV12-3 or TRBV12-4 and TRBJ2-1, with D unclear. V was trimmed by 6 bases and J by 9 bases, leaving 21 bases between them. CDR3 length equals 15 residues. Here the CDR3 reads CASRPGLTVLGEQFF. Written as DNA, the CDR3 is TGTGCCAGCAGACCGGGTTTGACGGTTCTGGGTGAGCAGTTCTTC.

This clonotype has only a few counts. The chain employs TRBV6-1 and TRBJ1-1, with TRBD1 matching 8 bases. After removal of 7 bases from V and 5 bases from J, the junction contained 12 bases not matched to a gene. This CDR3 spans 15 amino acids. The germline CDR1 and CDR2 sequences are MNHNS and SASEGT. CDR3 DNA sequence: TGTGCCAGCACCGTGGGCCCAGGGGGCTGGACTGAAGCTTTCTTT. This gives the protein CASTVGPGGWTEAFF.

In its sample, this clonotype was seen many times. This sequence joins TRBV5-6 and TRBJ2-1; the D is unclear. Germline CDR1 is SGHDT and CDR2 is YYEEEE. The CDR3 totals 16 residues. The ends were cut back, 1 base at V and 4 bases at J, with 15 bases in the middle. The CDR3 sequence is CASSLWFGMEYNEQFF. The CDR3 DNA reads TGTGCCAGCAGCTTGTGGTTCGGCATGGAATACAATGAGCAGTTCTTC. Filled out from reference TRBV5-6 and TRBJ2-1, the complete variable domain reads DAGVTQSPTHLIKTRGQQVTLRCSPKSGHDTVSWYQQALGQGPQFIFQYYEEEERQRGNFPDRFSGHQFPNYSSELNVNALLLGDSALYLCASSLWFGMEYNEQFFGPGTRLTVL.

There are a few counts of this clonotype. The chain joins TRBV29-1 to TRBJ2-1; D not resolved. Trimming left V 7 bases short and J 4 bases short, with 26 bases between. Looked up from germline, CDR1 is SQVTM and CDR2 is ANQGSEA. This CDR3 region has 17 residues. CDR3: CSARIIPGPRGYNEQFF. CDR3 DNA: TGCAGCGCCCGAATTATACCGGGTCCCCGAGGATACAATGAGCAGTTCTTC.

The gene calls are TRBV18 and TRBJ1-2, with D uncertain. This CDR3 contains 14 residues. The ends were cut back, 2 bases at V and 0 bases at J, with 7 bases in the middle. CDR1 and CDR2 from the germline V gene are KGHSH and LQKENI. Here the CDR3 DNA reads TGTGCCAGCTCACCAGACAAACCTAACTATGGCTACACCTTC. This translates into CASSPDKPNYGYTF.

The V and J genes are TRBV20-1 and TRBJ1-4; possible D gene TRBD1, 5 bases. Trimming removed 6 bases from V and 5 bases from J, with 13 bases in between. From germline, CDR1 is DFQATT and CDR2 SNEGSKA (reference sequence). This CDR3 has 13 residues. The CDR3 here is CSALGRLNEKLFF. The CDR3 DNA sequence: TGCAGTGCATTGGGACGGCTGAATGAAAAACTGTTTTTT.

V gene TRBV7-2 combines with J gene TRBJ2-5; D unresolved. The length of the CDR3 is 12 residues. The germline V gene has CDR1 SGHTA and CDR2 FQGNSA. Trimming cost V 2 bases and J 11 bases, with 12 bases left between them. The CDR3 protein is CASSLSSRAQYF. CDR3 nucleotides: TGTGCCAGCAGCTTAAGCTCTCGGGCGCAGTACTTC.

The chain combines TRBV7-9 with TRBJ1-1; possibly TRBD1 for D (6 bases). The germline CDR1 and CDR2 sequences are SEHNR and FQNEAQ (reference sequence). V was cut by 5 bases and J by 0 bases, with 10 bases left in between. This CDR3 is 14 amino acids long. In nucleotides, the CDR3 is TGTGCCAGCAGCGAAGGACAGATGAACACTGAAGCTTTCTTT. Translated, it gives CASSEGQMNTEAFF.

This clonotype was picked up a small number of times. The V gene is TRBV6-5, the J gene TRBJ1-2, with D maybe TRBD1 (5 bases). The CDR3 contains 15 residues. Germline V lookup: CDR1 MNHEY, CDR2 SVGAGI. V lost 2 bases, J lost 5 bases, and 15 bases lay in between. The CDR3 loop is CASSYRSRGDYGYTF. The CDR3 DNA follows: TGTGCCAGCAGTTACAGATCTCGGGGGGATTATGGCTACACCTTC.

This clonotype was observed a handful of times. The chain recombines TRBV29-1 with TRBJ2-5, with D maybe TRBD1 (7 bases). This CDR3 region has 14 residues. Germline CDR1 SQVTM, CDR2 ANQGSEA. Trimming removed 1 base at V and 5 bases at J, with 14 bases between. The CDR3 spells CSVEVRGAGETQYF. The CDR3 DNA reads TGCAGCGTTGAAGTCAGGGGGGCAGGGGAGACCCAGTACTTC.

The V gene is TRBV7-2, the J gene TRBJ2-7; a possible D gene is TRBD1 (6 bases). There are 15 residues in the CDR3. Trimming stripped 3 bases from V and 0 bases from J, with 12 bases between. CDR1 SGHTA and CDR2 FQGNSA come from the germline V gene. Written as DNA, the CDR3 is TGTGCCAGCAGCTTGTCAGGGGTTCCCTCCTACGAGCAGTACTTC. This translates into CASSLSGVPSYEQYF.

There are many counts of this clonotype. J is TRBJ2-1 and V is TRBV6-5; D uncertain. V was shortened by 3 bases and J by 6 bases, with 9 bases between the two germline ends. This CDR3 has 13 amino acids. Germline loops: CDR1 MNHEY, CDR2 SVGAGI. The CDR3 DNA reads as TGTGCCAGCAGTTATCCTAATTCCAATGAGCAGTTCTTC. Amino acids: CASSYPNSNEQFF.

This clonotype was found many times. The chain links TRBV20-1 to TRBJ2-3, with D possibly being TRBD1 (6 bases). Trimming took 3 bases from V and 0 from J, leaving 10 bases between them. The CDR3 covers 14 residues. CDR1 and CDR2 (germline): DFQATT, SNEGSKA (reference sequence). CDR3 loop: CSASKTGSTDTQYF. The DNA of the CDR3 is TGCAGTGCTAGCAAAACAGGGAGCACAGATACGCAGTATTTT.